The 18 T cell receptor beta chains reported below all come from one sample, sequenced in a study of T cells expressing NK-cell markers. Each CDR3 protein gets one entry in TCRdb, which reprocessed the 5' RACE reads and gives no DNA. Its table lists roughly 390,000 distinct CDR3 sequences. Sequenced: blood T cells: a sorted CD56 or NKG2C T cell subset, CD4+ or CD8+ T cells, or bulk PBMC T cells (not recorded which). The receptors were gathered from a woman aged 50 to 60 in good health.

J is TRBJ1-3 and V is TRBV29-1. This CDR3 is 11 amino acids long. The germline gives CDR1 SQVTM, CDR2 ANQGSEA. This chain's CDR3 is CSVPTANTIYF.

This chain links TRBV18 with TRBJ2-5. CDR1 is KGHSH, CDR2 LQKENI, per germline. This CDR3 is 11 amino acids long. The CDR3 here is CASSPMETQYF.

The chain has TRBV7-9 and TRBJ1-5; TCRdb indicates TRBD1, and absent DNA this call remains unverified. Germline V gene lookup returns CDR1 SEHNR and CDR2 FQNEAQ (reference sequence). This CDR3 has 14 residues. CDR3 amino acids: CASSLGEYQASQHF.

The J gene is TRBJ2-7, the V gene TRBV29-1; the TCRdb call, TRBD1, lacks DNA for checking. CDR3 length: 14 amino acids. Germline CDR1 is SQVTM and CDR2 is ANQGSEA. The CDR3 sequence: CSVEDRQGGYEQYF.

The V call is TRBV9, the J call TRBJ2-5. CDR1 and CDR2 from the germline V gene are SGDLS and YYNGEE. This CDR3 spans 13 amino acids. CDR3 loop: CASSVRVQETQYF.

The chain has TRBV14 and TRBJ2-7; the D call of TRBD1 rests on TCRdb alone, since no DNA is present to check it. The CDR3 is 14 amino acids. Germline loops: CDR1 SGHDN, CDR2 FVKESK. Here the CDR3 reads CASSILQVGHEQYF.

The chain joins TRBV5-5 to TRBJ2-1; TCRdb designates TRBD1, a call that cannot be tested without DNA. This CDR3 comprises 15 residues. The germline CDR1 and CDR2 sequences are SGHKS and YYEKEE (reference sequence). The CDR3 here is CASIPREGPYNEQFF.

This chain connects TRBV15 to TRBJ1-1. This CDR3 contains 14 residues. Germline V gives CDR1 LNHNV, CDR2 YYDKDF (reference sequence). The CDR3 sequence: CATSREAWNTEAFF.

The CDR3 spells CSARDFLAGNSYEQYF. V and J are TRBV20-1 and TRBJ2-7. The germline V gene has CDR1 DFQATT and CDR2 SNEGSKA (reference sequence). The CDR3 covers 16 residues.

The genes are TRBV18 and TRBJ1-1; TCRdb returns TRBD1, unconfirmable since there is no DNA. This CDR3 region has 15 residues. Germline loops: CDR1 KGHSH, CDR2 LQKENI. The CDR3: CASSRPGTGNTEAFF.

The chain joins TRBV29-1 to TRBJ2-1. In germline, CDR1 is SQVTM, CDR2 ANQGSEA. The CDR3 runs to 13 residues. CDR3 sequence: CSVPEGSWDEQFF.

The chain recombines TRBV29-1 with TRBJ2-3; TCRdb proposes TRBD2, but this gene call is untestable without DNA. Germline V gene lookup returns CDR1 SQVTM and CDR2 ANQGSEA. This CDR3 is 12 amino acids long. This CDR3 reads CSVREVTDTQYF.

V is TRBV29-1 and J is TRBJ2-2; TCRdb returns TRBD1, unconfirmable since there is no DNA. The CDR3 is 18 residues long. Germline CDR1 reads SQVTM; CDR2 reads ANQGSEA. This CDR3 is CSVDPLGVGYSNTGELFF.

The CDR3: CASSYSGGLPNYGYTF. The chain uses TRBV6-5 and TRBJ1-2. The CDR3 has 16 amino acids. CDR1 and CDR2 (germline): MNHEY, SVGAGI.

CDR3 sequence reads: CASSAGGGGPLGEQFF. The V call is TRBV5-1, the J call TRBJ2-1; with no DNA, the TCRdb D assignment of TRBD1 cannot be verified. This CDR3 comprises 16 residues. The germline CDR1 and CDR2 sequences are SGHRS and YFSETQ.

This chain joins TRBV20-1 and TRBJ2-3; TCRdb's D gene call, TRBD2, goes unchecked for lack of DNA. This CDR3 has 14 amino acids. Per the germline V gene, CDR1 is DFQATT and CDR2 is SNEGSKA (reference sequence). The CDR3 here is CSASRSAGGKGQYF.

V is TRBV10-1 and J is TRBJ1-2. This CDR3 comprises 13 residues. The germline CDR1 and CDR2 sequences are WNHNN and SYGVQD (reference sequence). The CDR3 sequence is CASSPEMVGGYTF.

The chain recombines TRBV12-3 or TRBV12-4 with TRBJ2-2. The CDR3 extends over 14 amino acids. CDR3: CASRLGSDTGELFF.